Sequencing of this T cell receptor (beta chain) was carried out in a study of breast tumors, draining lymph nodes, adjacent tissues. TCRdb recomputed calls from the multiplex PCR reads with MiXCR, one row per CDR3 protein. The sample lists fewer than 150,000 distinct CDR3 sequences, less than 25% occurring once. The lymph nodes were axillary draining lymph nodes from breast cancer patients. General study results and limits: Luminal-like breast cancer showed significantly higher tumor–nontumor repertoire similarity than basal-like. Data fit most tumor T cells coming from lymph node, expanding in tumor.

Note on this clonotype: Its target is not known. A much bigger clone sits one base away, suggesting this may be a read error.

The source material was axillary lymph node tissue. This receptor was identified in a female donor with breast cancer. Some clones in this sample may be carry-over from other donors' samples.

The CDR3 DNA reads as TGTGCCAGCAGCGCGAGCCTCACAGGTACGCAGTATTTT. It yields the protein CASSASLTGTQYF. The chain uses TRBV9 and TRBJ2-3; a possible D gene is TRBD1 (5 bases). CDR1 SGDLS and CDR2 YYNGEE come from the germline V gene. There are 13 residues in the CDR3.